This T cell receptor beta chain was retrieved from a study of T cells after yellow fever vaccination. Study at large: Those fractions that held only low numbers of cells were prepared using the SMART-Seq v4 Ultra Low Input RNA kit.

TCRdb used MiXCR to reprocess the 5' RACE reads, holding one entry per CDR3 protein. This sample carries about 360,000 distinct CDR3 sequences, roughly 6.2% of them seen once, and the ten largest clones take about 15%. Findings of the study overall: Clonotypes appearing in both CD4 and CD8 compartments existed, and their share was small. A weaker but faster secondary response was observed, peaking on day 5 versus 15.

The ends were cut back, 6 bases at V and 9 bases at J, with 27 bases in the middle. The CDR3 loop spans 17 amino acids. This clonotype was detected many times. The antigen remains undetermined. V usage is TRBV12-3 or TRBV12-4 and J usage is TRBJ2-1; D may be TRBD1 or TRBD2 (7 bases each). This TCR came from a man aged 25 to 45 who received the YFV17D yellow fever vaccine. The sequences come from PBMCs, collected 5 days after the yellow fever booster vaccination. This CDR3 reads CASRLVRGGQLGGEQFF. CDR3 DNA sequence: TGTGCCAGCAGACTCGTCAGGGGGGGCCAACTAGGGGGTGAGCAGTTCTTC.